These 21 T cell receptor beta chains share one sample of origin, sequenced in a study of CD8 T cells in Susac syndrome (dated by TCRdb to about 2019). The library was built by means of the immunoSEQ multiplex PCR assay. RNA was extracted using the RNeasy kit, and roughly 0.5 to 1 microgram was reverse transcribed with random hexamers. The raw public reads went through TCRdb reprocessing: fastp at Q25, MiXCR clone calling, in-frame beta chains kept. Rows with one shared CDR3 protein collapse into an entry with the most common genes and DNA. The sample yields a few hundred thousand distinct CDR3 sequences; 75% to 90% were counted once. The leading ten clones occupy 0.09% to 0.15% of the sample. Specimen: CD8+ T cells from PBMCs. These receptors were obtained from a human donor with multiple sclerosis.

This clonotype was counted only a few times. The chain links TRBV6-5 to TRBJ2-7; the D is unclear. Trimming cost V 6 bases and J 5 bases, with 8 bases left between them. The CDR3 length is 11 residues. Looked up from germline, CDR1 is MNHEY and CDR2 is SVGAGI. The CDR3 DNA follows: TGTGCCAGCAGCCCCGGCAACGAGCAGTACTTC. This encodes CASSPGNEQYF.

The chain employs TRBV6-1 and TRBJ2-7; D perhaps matches TRBD1 (5 bases). The CDR3 is 14 amino acids. Germline-derived CDR1 and CDR2 are MNHNS and SASEGT. Trimming removed 3 bases at V and 9 bases at J, with 18 bases between. CDR3 sequence reads: CASSEGRAPTRQYF. The CDR3 nucleotides read TGTGCCAGCAGTGAGGGCAGGGCCCCTACGCGGCAGTACTTC.

In its sample, this clonotype was seen a few times. This chain joins TRBV27 and TRBJ2-7; a possible D gene is TRBD1 (7 bases). Germline V gene lookup returns CDR1 MNHEY and CDR2 SMNVEV (reference sequence). Trimming stripped 0 bases from V and 5 bases from J, with 11 bases between. The CDR3 contains 14 residues. In nucleotides, the CDR3 is TGTGCCAGCAGTTTATCCCAGGGGGGCAACGAGCAGTACTTC. Its translation is CASSLSQGGNEQYF.

This clonotype has a count of ten or more. V and J are TRBV5-8 and TRBJ2-3; TRBD1 is a possible D gene (5 bases). Between the trimmed V and J ends, which lost 0 bases and 4 bases, there was a span of 15 bases. The CDR3 is made up of 16 amino acids. The germline V gene encodes CDR1 SGHTS and CDR2 YDEGEE. CDR3 amino acids: CASSLDRGVWADTQYF. For the CDR3, the DNA is TGTGCCAGCAGCTTGGATAGGGGCGTATGGGCAGATACGCAGTATTTT.

This clonotype has only a few counts. CDR3 sequence: CSVGTLGNQPQHF. CDR3 in DNA: TGCAGCGTTGGTACTCTGGGCAATCAGCCCCAGCATTTT. The V call is TRBV29-1, the J call TRBJ1-5; D not certain. The CDR3 is made up of 13 amino acids. V lost 4 bases and J lost 2, with 9 bases in between. Germline V gene lookup returns CDR1 SQVTM and CDR2 ANQGSEA.

This rearrangement joins TRBV19 to TRBJ1-5; no firm D call. V was clipped by 5 bases and J by 4 bases, with 9 bases between them. Germline V CDR1 and CDR2: LNHDA, SQIVND (reference sequence). The CDR3 runs 13 residues. CDR3 region: CASSPYENQPQHF. The CDR3 coding sequence is TGTGCCAGTAGTCCCTACGAAAATCAGCCCCAGCATTTT. The variable domain in full, with the rest retrieved from reference TRBV19 and TRBJ1-5, is DGGITQSPKYLFRKEGQNVTLSCEQNLNHDAMYWYRQDPGQGLRLIYYSQIVNDFQKGDIAEGYSVSREKKESFPLTVTSAQKNPTAFYLCASSPYENQPQHFGDGTRLSIL.

The chain is built from TRBV13 and TRBJ2-1, with 9 bases identical to TRBD2. V lost 6 bases, J lost 7 bases, and 10 bases stayed unmatched. The CDR3 extends over 15 amino acids. The germline gives CDR1 PRHDT, CDR2 FYEKMQ (reference sequence). The CDR3 reads CASRDFAGGLNEQFF. CDR3 bases: TGTGCCAGCAGGGATTTTGCGGGGGGGCTGAATGAGCAGTTCTTC.

The gene calls are TRBV10-3 and TRBJ1-6; maybe TRBD1 (5 bases). The CDR3 runs to 15 residues. Germline CDR1 reads ENHRY; CDR2 reads SYGVKD. The germline V and J ends were trimmed by 3 bases and 14 bases, with 20 bases remaining between them. The CDR3, as DNA: TGTGCCATCAGTGAACCTCGGGACCGTGGGTACTCCCTCCACTTT. Translating gives CAISEPRDRGYSLHF.

The chain is built from TRBV28 and TRBJ2-7, with 12 bases identical to TRBD2. This CDR3 has 15 amino acids. V lost 6 bases to trimming and J lost 3 bases; unmatched junction nucleotides: 6. The germline gives CDR1 MDHEN, CDR2 SYDVKM. The CDR3 DNA follows: TGTGCCAGCAGACCGACTAGCGGGAGTGTCTACGAGCAGTACTTC. Translation gives CASRPTSGSVYEQYF.

The chain uses TRBV20-1 and TRBJ2-2; 8 bases fit TRBD2. This CDR3 is built from 18 residues. The germline gives CDR1 DFQATT, CDR2 SNEGSKA (reference sequence). V shed 6 bases and J 7 bases; nucleotides not matched to a gene: 22. The CDR3 spells CSASADVLAGGSGGELFF. CDR3 coding DNA: TGCAGTGCCAGCGCCGACGTCCTTGCGGGGGGAAGTGGCGGGGAGCTGTTTTTT.

This CDR3 is CASSPNASSYNEQFF. The CDR3 bases are TGTGCCAGCAGCCCCAACGCGAGCTCCTACAATGAGCAGTTCTTC. J is TRBJ2-1 and V is TRBV7-9; D uncertain. The germline CDR1 and CDR2 sequences are SEHNR and FQNEAQ (reference sequence). V was trimmed by 5 bases and J by 0 bases, leaving 11 bases between them. The CDR3 has 15 residues.

This sequence joins TRBV27 and TRBJ2-2; 7 bases align to TRBD1. Per the germline V gene, CDR1 is MNHEY and CDR2 is SMNVEV (reference sequence). The length of the CDR3 is 14 residues. The V and J ends lost 3 bases and 6 bases, in that order; junction bases with no gene match: 4. CDR3 region: CASSLWQGAGELFF. The DNA for the CDR3 is TGTGCCAGCAGTTTGTGGCAGGGGGCCGGGGAGCTGTTTTTT.

The chain links TRBV11-2 to TRBJ2-1; D tentatively fits TRBD1 or TRBD2 (7 bases each). The CDR3 is 15 residues long. V was clipped by 5 bases and J by 5 bases, with 16 bases between them. Germline CDR1 is SGHAT and CDR2 is FQNNGV. The CDR3 coding sequence is TGTGCCAGCAGCCGCACGACAGGGAGGGACAATGAGCAGTTCTTC. Its protein product is CASSRTTGRDNEQFF.

This clonotype was recorded a few times. The rearrangement uses TRBV6-1 and TRBJ1-1; D not certain. The CDR3 is made up of 13 amino acids. Per the germline V gene, CDR1 is MNHNS and CDR2 is SASEGT. V gave up 1 base and J gave up 10 bases, with 13 bases separating them. The CDR3 protein is CASSEVQAWGAFF. The CDR3 DNA reads TGTGCCAGCAGTGAAGTCCAGGCGTGGGGAGCTTTCTTT.

The rearrangement links TRBV29-1 to TRBJ2-7, with D hard to call. Germline CDR1 and CDR2: SQVTM and ANQGSEA. The CDR3 extends over 12 amino acids. V was clipped by 4 bases and J by 2 bases, with 9 bases between them. CDR3 DNA sequence: TGCAGCGTTGTGTCATCGACCTACGAGCAGTACTTC. This codes for CSVVSSTYEQYF.

This sequence joins TRBV18 and TRBJ2-3; D is perhaps TRBD2 (7 bases). Trimming pared 4 bases from V and 2 bases from J, leaving 19 bases between. In germline, CDR1 is KGHSH, CDR2 LQKENI. The CDR3 sequence is 17 residues long. CDR3 sequence (DNA): TGTGCCAGCTCACGCTCCCTCGGGGGGCGAAACACAGATACGCAGTATTTT. Translated, it gives CASSRSLGGRNTDTQYF.

The chain uses TRBV7-9 and TRBJ1-3; the D is unclear. V dropped 6 bases and J dropped 4 bases, with 16 bases sitting between them. This CDR3 is 15 amino acids long. CDR1 and CDR2 (germline): SEHNR, FQNEAQ (reference sequence). The DNA of the CDR3 is TGTGCCAGCAGTTCCCTGGGTGGGCACGGAAACACCATATATTTT. Its protein product is CASSSLGGHGNTIYF.

The rearrangement links TRBV24-1 to TRBJ2-2, with D uncertain. Per the germline V gene, CDR1 is KGHDR and CDR2 is SFDVKD. The CDR3 covers 13 residues. V was clipped by 4 bases and J by 4 bases, with 6 bases between them. CDR3 sequence: CATSDLATGELFF. CDR3 DNA: TGTGCCACCAGTGACTTAGCCACCGGGGAGCTGTTTTTT.

J is TRBJ2-2 and V is TRBV27; no firm D call. This CDR3 spans 16 amino acids. Trimming took 3 bases from V and 0 from J, leaving 11 bases between them. Germline loops: CDR1 MNHEY, CDR2 SMNVEV (reference sequence). CDR3 sequence (DNA): TGTGCCAGCAGTTTTAGGTTACTTCCGAACACCGGGGAGCTGTTTTTT. Encoded protein: CASSFRLLPNTGELFF.

The V call is TRBV6-6, the J call TRBJ2-1; 8 nucleotides agree with TRBD2. There are 14 residues in the CDR3. Germline lookup yields CDR1 MNHNY and CDR2 SVGAGI (reference sequence). The J segment lost 7 bases and the V segment lost 6 bases, leaving 8 bases of the junction unmatched. CDR3 amino acids: CASSPGGLANEQFF. The CDR3 nucleotides read TGTGCCAGCAGCCCCGGCGGACTAGCAAATGAGCAGTTCTTC.

The rearrangement uses TRBV6-4 and TRBJ2-1; a weak D match, TRBD2 (6 bases). Germline V gives CDR1 MRHNA, CDR2 SNTAGT. The germline V and J ends were trimmed by 0 bases and 1 base, with 7 bases remaining between them. CDR3 length: 15 amino acids. The CDR3 coding sequence is TGTGCCAGCAGTGACTCGGAGGGTTCCTACAATGAGCAGTTCTTC. Its translation: CASSDSEGSYNEQFF.